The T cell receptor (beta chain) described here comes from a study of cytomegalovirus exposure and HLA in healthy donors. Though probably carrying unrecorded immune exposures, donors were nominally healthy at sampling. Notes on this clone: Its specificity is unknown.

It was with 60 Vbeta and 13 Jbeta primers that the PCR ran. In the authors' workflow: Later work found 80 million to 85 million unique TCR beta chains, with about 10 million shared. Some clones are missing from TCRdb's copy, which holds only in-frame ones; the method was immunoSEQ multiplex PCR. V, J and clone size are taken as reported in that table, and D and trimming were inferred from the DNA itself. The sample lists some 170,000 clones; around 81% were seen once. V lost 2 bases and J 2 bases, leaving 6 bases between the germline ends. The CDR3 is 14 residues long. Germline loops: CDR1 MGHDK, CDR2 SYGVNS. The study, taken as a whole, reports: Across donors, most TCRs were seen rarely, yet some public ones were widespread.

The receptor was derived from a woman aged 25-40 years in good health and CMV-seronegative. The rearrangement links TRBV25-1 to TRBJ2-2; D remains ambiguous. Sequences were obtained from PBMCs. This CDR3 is CASSEQINTGELFF. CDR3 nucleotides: TGTGCCAGCAGTGAACAGATTAACACCGGGGAGCTGTTTTTT.